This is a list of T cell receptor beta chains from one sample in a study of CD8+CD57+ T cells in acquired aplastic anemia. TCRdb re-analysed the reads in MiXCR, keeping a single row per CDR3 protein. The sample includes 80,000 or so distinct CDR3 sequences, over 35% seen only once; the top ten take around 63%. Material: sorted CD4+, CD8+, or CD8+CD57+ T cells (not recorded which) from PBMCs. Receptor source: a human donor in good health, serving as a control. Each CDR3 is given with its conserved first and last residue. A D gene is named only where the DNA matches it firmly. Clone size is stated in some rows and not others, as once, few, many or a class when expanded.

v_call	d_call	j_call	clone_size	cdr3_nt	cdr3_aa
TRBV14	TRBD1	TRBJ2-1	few	TGTGCCAGCAGCCAAGATTTAGGGACAGGACACAATGAGCAGTTCTTC	CASSQDLGTGHNEQFF
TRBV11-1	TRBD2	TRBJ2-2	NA	TGTGCCAGCAGCTTAGCCCAAGCGGGAGGGTCGGCCGGGGAGCTGTTTTTT	CASSLAQAGGSAGELFF
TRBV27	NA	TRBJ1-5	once	TGTGCCAGCGGAACAGGGTTGCAGCCCCAGCATTTT	CASGTGLQPQHF
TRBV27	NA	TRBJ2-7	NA	TGTGGCAGCAGTTATAGCGGAACAAGCTCCTACGAGCAGTACTTC	CGSSYSGTSSYEQYF
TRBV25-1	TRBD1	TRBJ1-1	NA	TGTGCCAGCGAGGGGACAGTCAGTGAAGCTTTCTTT	CASEGTVSEAFF
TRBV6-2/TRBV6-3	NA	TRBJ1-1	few	TGTGCCAGCAGTTACGGGGGGTTGGCTGAAGCTTTCTTT	CASSYGGLAEAFF
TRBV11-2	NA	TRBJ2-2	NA	TGTGCCAGCAGCTTAGGGTTCCCCCCCCTGCGGACCGGGGAGCTGTTTTTT	CASSLGFPPLRTGELFF
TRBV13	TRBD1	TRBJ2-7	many	TGTGCCAGCAGCTCTAACGACAGGGCCACCTACGAGCAGTACTTC	CASSSNDRATYEQYF
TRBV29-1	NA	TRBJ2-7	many	TGCAGCGTTACTAGGGATTTTCCCTACGAGCAGTACTTC	CSVTRDFPYEQYF
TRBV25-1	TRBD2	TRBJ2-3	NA	TGTGCCAGCAGCGTAGGGGACAGGGGGACTAGCGGGGGGGAGTTCCCAGATACGCAGTATTTT	CASSVGDRGTSGGEFPDTQYF
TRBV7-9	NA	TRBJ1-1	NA	TGTGCCAGCAGCCCCGTGGGGGCTTTCTTT	CASSPVGAFF
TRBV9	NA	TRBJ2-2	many	TGTGCCAGCAGCGGACCCCGGGGCGGGGAGCTGTTTTTT	CASSGPRGGELFF
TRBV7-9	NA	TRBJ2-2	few	TGTGCCAGCAGCTTAGGGTCGACAGGGGAGCTGTTTTTT	CASSLGSTGELFF
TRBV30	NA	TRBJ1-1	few	TGTGCCTGGAGCCGAGGGGGACCTGAAGCTTTCTTT	CAWSRGGPEAFF
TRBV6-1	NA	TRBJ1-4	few	TGTGCCAGCCGGGCGGTGAATGAAAAACTGTTTTTT	CASRAVNEKLFF